Following are 6 T cell receptor beta chains from one sample sequenced in a study of cytomegalovirus exposure and HLA in healthy donors. The PCR employed 60 Vbeta primers together with 13 Jbeta primers. The method was immunoSEQ multiplex PCR; TCRdb's version includes in-frame clones alone and lacks a portion of them. The table includes some 150,000 clones, around 78% detected once. The sample was PBMCs. These receptors originate from a male donor in good health and CMV-seronegative.

V usage is TRBV15 and J usage is TRBJ1-2; D uncertain. Germline V gene data show CDR1 as LNHNV and CDR2 as YYDKDF (reference sequence). This CDR3 has 14 residues. The germline V and J ends were trimmed by 0 bases and 3 bases, with 8 bases remaining between them. The DNA for the CDR3 is TGTGCCACCAGCAGAGACCTGGAGGACTATGGCTACACCTTC. Its protein product is CATSRDLEDYGYTF. The full variable domain, with the rest looked up from reference TRBV15 and TRBJ1-2, is DAMVIQNPRYQVTQFGKPVTLSCSQTLNHNVMYWYQQKSSQAPKLLFHYYDKDFNNEADTPDNFQSRRPNTSFCFLDIRSPGLGDTAMYLCATSRDLEDYGYTFGSGTRLTVV.

On this clone: The junction and the germline gene differ at one end; a read error may be behind it. J is TRBJ2-3 and V is TRBV7-9; TRBD2 aligns across 12 bases. Per germline, CDR1 SEHNR and CDR2 FQNEAQ (reference sequence). CDR3 length equals 19 residues. This chain's CDR3 is CSSSFVVLLAGGPGDTQYF. The CDR3 DNA reads TGTTCCAGCAGCTTTGTAGTTCTGCTAGCGGGGGGGCCCGGGGATACGCAGTATTTT.

This sequence joins TRBV29-1 and TRBJ2-1; 8 bases align to TRBD2. V was pared by 5 bases and J by 8 bases, with 20 bases of the junction left unmatched. Germline loops: CDR1 SQVTM, CDR2 ANQGSEA. The CDR3 contains 17 residues. The CDR3 DNA is TGCAGCGTTCAATTAGCGGGAACCTGGGCGATTACGGATGAGCAGTTCTTC. Translating gives CSVQLAGTWAITDEQFF.

V and J are TRBV7-9 and TRBJ1-5, with 7 positions matching TRBD1. The germline gives CDR1 SEHNR, CDR2 FQNEAQ (reference sequence). With V trimmed by 5 bases and J by 2 bases, 3 bases remained unmatched. The CDR3 is 14 amino acids. CDR3 sequence reads: CASSPGQGNQPQHF. The CDR3 region has the DNA TGTGCCAGCAGCCCTGGACAGGGCAATCAGCCCCAGCATTTT.

V and J are TRBV9 and TRBJ2-3; TRBD2 aligns across 13 bases. CDR1 and CDR2 from the germline V gene are SGDLS and YYNGEE. V shed 4 bases and J 2 bases; nucleotides not matched to a gene: 4. The CDR3 spans 16 residues. CDR3 region: CASSPGLAGATDTQYF. DNA for the CDR3: TGTGCCAGCAGCCCAGGACTAGCGGGGGCCACAGATACGCAGTATTTT.

The chain uses TRBV6-5 and TRBJ1-1; 7 nucleotides agree with TRBD1. The length of the CDR3 is 15 residues. Per germline, CDR1 MNHEY and CDR2 SVGAGI. V lost 5 bases and J lost 1; bases outside the gene matches: 7. The CDR3 DNA reads as TGTGCCAGCAGTGGAGGGACAGAAGAGAACACTGAAGCTTTCTTT. Residues: CASSGGTEENTEAFF.